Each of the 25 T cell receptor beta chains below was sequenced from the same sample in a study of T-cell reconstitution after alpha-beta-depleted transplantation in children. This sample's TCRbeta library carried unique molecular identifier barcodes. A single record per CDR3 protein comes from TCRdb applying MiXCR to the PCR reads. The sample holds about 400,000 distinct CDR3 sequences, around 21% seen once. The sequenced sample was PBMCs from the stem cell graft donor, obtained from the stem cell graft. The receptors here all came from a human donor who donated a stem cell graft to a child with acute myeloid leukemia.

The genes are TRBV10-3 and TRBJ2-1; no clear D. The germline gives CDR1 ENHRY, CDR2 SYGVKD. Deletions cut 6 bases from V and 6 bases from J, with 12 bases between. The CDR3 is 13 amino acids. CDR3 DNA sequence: TGTGCCATCAGCCTGGAGCTGTTCAATGAGCAGTTCTTC. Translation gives CAISLELFNEQFF.

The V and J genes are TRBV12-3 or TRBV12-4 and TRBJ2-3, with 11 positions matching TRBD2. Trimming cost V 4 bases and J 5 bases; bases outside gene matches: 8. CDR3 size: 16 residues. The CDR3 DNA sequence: TGTGCCAGCAGTTCCGGGACTAGCGGCCACCGAGATACGCAGTATTTT. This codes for CASSSGTSGHRDTQYF.

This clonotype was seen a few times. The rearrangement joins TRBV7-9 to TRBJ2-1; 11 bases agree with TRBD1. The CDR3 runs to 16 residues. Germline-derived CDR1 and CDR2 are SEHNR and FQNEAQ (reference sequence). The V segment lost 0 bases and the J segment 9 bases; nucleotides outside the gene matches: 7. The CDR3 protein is CASSLAGTGGNSEQFF. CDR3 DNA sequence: TGTGCCAGCAGCTTAGCGGGGACAGGGGGAAACAGTGAGCAGTTCTTC.

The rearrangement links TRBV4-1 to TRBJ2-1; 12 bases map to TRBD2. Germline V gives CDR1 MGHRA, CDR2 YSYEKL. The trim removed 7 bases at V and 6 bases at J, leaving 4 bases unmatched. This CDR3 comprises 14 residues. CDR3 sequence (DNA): TGCGCCAGCACCCTAGCGGGAGGGATCAATGAGCAGTTCTTC. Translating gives CASTLAGGINEQFF.

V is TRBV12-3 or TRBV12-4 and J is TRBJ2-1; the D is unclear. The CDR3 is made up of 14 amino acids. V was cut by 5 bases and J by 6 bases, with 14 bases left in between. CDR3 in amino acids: CASSPRHPPNEQFF. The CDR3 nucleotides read TGTGCCAGCAGTCCCCGACACCCGCCCAATGAGCAGTTCTTC.

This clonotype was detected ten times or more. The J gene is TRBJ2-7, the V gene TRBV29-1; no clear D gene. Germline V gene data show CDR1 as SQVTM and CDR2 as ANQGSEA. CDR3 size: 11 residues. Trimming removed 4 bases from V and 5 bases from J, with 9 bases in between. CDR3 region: CSVVWVDEQYF. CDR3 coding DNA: TGCAGCGTTGTTTGGGTGGACGAGCAGTACTTC.

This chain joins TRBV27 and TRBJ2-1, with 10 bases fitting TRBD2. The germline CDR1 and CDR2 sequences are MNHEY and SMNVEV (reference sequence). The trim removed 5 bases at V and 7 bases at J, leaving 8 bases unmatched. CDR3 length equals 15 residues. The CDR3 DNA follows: TGTGCCAGCAGTCGCCCTAGCGGGAGCATTAATGAGCAGTTCTTC. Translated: CASSRPSGSINEQFF.

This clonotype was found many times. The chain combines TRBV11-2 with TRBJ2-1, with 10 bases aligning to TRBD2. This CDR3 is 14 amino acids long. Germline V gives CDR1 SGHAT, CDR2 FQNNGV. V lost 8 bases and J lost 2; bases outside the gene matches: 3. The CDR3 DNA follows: TGTGCCAGCTCTACTAGCGGGACCTACAATGAGCAGTTCTTC. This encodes CASSTSGTYNEQFF.

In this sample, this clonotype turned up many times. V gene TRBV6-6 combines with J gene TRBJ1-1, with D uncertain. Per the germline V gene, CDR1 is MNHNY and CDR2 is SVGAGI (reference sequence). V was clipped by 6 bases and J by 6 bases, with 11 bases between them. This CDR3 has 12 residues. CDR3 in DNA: TGTGCCAGCAGCCGCGAGGTCGCTGAAGCTTTCTTT. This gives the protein CASSREVAEAFF.

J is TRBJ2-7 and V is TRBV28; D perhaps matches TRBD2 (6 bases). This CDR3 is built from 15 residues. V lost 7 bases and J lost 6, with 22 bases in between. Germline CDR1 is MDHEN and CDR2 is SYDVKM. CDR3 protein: CASTATRWRGGEQYF. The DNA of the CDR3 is TGTGCCAGCACCGCAACGAGGTGGAGGGGAGGCGAGCAGTACTTC.

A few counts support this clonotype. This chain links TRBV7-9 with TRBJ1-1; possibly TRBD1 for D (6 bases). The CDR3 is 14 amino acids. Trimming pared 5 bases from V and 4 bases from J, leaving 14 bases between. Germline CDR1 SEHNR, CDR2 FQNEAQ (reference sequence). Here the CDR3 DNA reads TGTGCCAGCAGCGCACTACAGGGTTCCACTGAAGCTTTCTTT. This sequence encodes CASSALQGSTEAFF. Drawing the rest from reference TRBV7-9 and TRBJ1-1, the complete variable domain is DTGVSQNPRHKITKRGQNVTFRCDPISEHNRLYWYRQTLGQGPEFLTYFQNEAQLEKSRLLSDRFSAERPKGSFSTLEIQRTEQGDSAMYLCASSALQGSTEAFFGQGTRLTVV.

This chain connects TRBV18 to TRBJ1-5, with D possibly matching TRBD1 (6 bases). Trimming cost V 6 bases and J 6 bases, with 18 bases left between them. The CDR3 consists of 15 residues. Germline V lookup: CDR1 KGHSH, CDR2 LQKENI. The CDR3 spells CASSPRQDVGQPQHF. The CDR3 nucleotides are TGTGCCAGCTCCCCGCGACAGGATGTCGGTCAGCCCCAGCATTTT.

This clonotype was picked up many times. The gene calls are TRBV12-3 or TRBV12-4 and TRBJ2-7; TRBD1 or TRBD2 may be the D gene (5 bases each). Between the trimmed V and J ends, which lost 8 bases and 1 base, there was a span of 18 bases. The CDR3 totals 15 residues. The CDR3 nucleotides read TGTGCCAGCTTTTTACGGGACGGAGGATCCTACGAGCAGTACTTC. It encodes CASFLRDGGSYEQYF.

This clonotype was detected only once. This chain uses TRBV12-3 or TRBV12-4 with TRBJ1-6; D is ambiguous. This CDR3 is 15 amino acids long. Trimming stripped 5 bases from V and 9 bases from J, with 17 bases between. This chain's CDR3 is CASSPHDREGSPLHF. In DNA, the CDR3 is TGTGCCAGCAGTCCACATGACCGGGAGGGTTCACCCCTCCACTTT.

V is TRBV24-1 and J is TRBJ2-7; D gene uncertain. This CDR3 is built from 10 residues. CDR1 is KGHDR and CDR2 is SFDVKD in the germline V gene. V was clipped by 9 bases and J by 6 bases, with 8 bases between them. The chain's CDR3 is CATWASEQYF. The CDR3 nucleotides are TGTGCCACCTGGGCTAGCGAGCAGTACTTC.

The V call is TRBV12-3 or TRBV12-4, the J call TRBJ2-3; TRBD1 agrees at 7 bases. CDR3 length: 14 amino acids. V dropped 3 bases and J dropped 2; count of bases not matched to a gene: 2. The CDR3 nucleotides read TGTGCCAGCAGTTTTGGGACAGCCACAGATACGCAGTATTTT. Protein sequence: CASSFGTATDTQYF.

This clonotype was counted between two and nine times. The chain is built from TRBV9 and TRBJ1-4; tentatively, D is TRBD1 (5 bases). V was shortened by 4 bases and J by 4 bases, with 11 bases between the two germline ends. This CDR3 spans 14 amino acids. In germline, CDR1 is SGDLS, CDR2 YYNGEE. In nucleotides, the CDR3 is TGTGCCAGCAGCCCCCAGACAGTTAATGAAAAACTGTTTTTT. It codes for CASSPQTVNEKLFF. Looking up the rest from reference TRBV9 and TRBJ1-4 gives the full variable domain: DSGVTQTPKHLITATGQRVTLRCSPRSGDLSVYWYQQSLDQGLQFLIQYYNGEERAKGNILERFSAQQFPDLHSELNLSSLELGDSALYFCASSPQTVNEKLFFGSGTQLSVL.

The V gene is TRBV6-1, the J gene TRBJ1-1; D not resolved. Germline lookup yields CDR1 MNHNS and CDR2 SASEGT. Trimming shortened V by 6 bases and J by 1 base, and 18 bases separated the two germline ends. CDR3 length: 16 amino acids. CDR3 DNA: TGTGCCAGCAGAAGACGCACCCAACAAACGAACACTGAAGCTTTCTTT. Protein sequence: CASRRRTQQTNTEAFF.

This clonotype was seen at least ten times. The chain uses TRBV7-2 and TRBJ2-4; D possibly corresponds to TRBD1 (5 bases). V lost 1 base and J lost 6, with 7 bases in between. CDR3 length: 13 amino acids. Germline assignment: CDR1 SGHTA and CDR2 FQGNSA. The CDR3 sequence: CASSLVQGNIQYF. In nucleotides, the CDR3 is TGTGCCAGCAGCTTAGTTCAGGGAAACATTCAGTACTTC.

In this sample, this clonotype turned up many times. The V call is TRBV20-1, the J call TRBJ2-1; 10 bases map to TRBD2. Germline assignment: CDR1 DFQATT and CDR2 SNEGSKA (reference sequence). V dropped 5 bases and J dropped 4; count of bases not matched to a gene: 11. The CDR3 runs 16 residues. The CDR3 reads CSAYNLGTSEYNEQFF. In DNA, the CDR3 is TGCAGTGCTTATAACCTCGGGACTAGCGAGTACAATGAGCAGTTCTTC.

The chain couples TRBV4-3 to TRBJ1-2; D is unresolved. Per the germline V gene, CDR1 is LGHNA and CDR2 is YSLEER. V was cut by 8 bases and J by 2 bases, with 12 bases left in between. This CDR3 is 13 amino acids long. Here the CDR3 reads CASSVRLNYGYTF. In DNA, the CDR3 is TGCGCCAGCTCCGTAAGACTAAACTATGGCTACACCTTC.

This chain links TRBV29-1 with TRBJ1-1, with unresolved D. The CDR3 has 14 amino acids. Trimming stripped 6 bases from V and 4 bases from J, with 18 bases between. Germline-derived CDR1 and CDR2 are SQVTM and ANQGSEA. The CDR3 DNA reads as TGCAGCGTATCGACCGCCCCGCGGGGCACTGAAGCTTTCTTT. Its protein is CSVSTAPRGTEAFF.

DNA of the CDR3: TGTGCCAGCACCTCCTCGGGGACAGGGGGCGGGGATACGCAGTATTTT. Its translation: CASTSSGTGGGDTQYF. The gene calls are TRBV12-3 or TRBV12-4 and TRBJ2-3, with TRBD1 identical over 12 bases. J was trimmed by 6 bases and V by 7 bases; bases with no gene match: 11. The CDR3 runs to 16 residues.

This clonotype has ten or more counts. DNA for the CDR3: TGTGCCACCGGAAGCTCCTCCTACGAGCAGTACTTC. It translates to CATGSSSYEQYF. The chain uses TRBV12-3 or TRBV12-4 and TRBJ2-7, with unresolved D. The length of the CDR3 is 12 residues. Trimming left V 10 bases short and J 0 bases short, with 10 bases between.

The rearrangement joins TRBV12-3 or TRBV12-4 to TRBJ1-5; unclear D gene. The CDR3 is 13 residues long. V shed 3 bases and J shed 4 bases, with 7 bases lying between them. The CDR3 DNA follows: TGTGCCAGCAGTTTTGGGATGAATCAGCCCCAGCATTTT. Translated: CASSFGMNQPQHF.